A selection of T cell receptor beta chains follows, all from one sample in a study of OX40 agonist ivuxolimab in advanced cancers. The data were produced by immunoSEQ multiplex PCR, yet TCRdb's version contains in-frame clones alone and is incomplete. Among under 100,000 clones, about 92% were seen once, and the ten largest hold approximately 0.5%. The sequencing here drew on CD4+ or CD8+ T cells sorted from blood, taken in a trial of the OX40 agonist ivuxolimab. Every receptor here comes from an adult with an advanced solid tumor such as melanoma, head and neck, liver or kidney cancer. The CDR3 runs from the conserved cysteine through the conserved F or W. A D gene is named only where the DNA matches it firmly. Clone size is shown for a subset of rows, as once, few, many or a class of expanded clone.

TRBD2	TRBJ2-1	TRBV30	.	TGTGCCAGCCACTCCGGACTAGCGGTAATCAATGAGCAGTTCTTC	CASHSGLAVINEQFF
TRBD2	TRBJ2-5	TRBV4-2	.	TGTGCCAGCAGCACCTCGAATAGCGGGAGGCGAGAGACCCAGTACTTC	CASSTSNSGRRETQYF
.	TRBJ1-5	TRBV4-3	.	TGCGCCAGCAGCCAAGGAATTAGCAATCAGCCCCAGCATTTT	CASSQGISNQPQHF
TRBD1	TRBJ1-2	TRBV11-2	.	TGTGCCAGCAGCTTAGGCAGGGGGAATTCCGCGGGTGGCTACACCTTC	CASSLGRGNSAGGYTF
.	TRBJ2-5	TRBV19	once	TGTGCCAGTAGTATAGGACAGGCCGTACAAGAGACCCAGTACTTC	CASSIGQAVQETQYF
.	TRBJ2-2	TRBV12-5	.	TGTGCTAGTGGTAGAGACCCAATGGGGGCCGGGGAGCTGTTTTTT	CASGRDPMGAGELFF
.	TRBJ1-5	TRBV19	.	TGTGCCAGTAGTATTGAGTGGGCCCGTAGCAATCAGCCCCAGCATTTT	CASSIEWARSNQPQHF
TRBD2	TRBJ2-3	TRBV4-2	.	TGTGCCAGCAGCCAGGGTAGCGGGAGGGGCACAGATACGCAGTATTTT	CASSQGSGRGTDTQYF
TRBD1	TRBJ1-1	TRBV30	once	TGTGCCTGGAGTGTCCGACAGGGTGTAGCTTTCTTT	CAWSVRQGVAFF
.	TRBJ1-6	TRBV2	.	TGTGCCAGCGGAGACAGTTTGAGCTCCTATAATTCACCCCTCCACTTT	CASGDSLSSYNSPLHF
TRBD1	TRBJ2-7	TRBV19	few	TGTGCCAGTAGTACAGTCGGCCAGGGGGACTACGAGCAGTACTTC	CASSTVGQGDYEQYF
.	TRBJ1-2	TRBV10-3	few	TGTGCCATCAGTGCGGGACAAAACTATGGCTACACCTTC	CAISAGQNYGYTF
.	TRBJ1-5	TRBV18	.	TGTGCCAGCTCACCACAAGGACAGTACATGGGCAATCAGCCCCAGCATTTT	CASSPQGQYMGNQPQHF
.	TRBJ2-1	TRBV18	.	TGTGCCAGCTCACCGGAACCGTGGCTGGTCAATGAGCAGTTCTTC	CASSPEPWLVNEQFF
TRBD2	TRBJ2-1	TRBV4-3	.	TGCGCCAGCAGCCGGCAGTTCGGGCGGGAGGACCTGAAGCAGTTCTTC	CASSRQFGREDLKQFF
.	TRBJ1-2	TRBV6-5	.	TGTGCCAGCAGTTACTCTAGGGGGGTCACGGATGGCTACACCTTC	CASSYSRGVTDGYTF
.	TRBJ2-7	TRBV25-1	.	TGTGCCAGCAGTGATACCGCTAGCGTCTACGAGCAGTACTTC	CASSDTASVYEQYF
.	TRBJ1-2	TRBV6-5	.	TGTGCCAGCAGTAAAGACAGGCACTATGGCTACACCTTC	CASSKDRHYGYTF
.	TRBJ2-1	TRBV19	.	TGTGCCAGCCGGAGAAACAGTGAGCAGTTCTTC	CASRRNSEQFF
.	TRBJ2-5	TRBV6-4	.	TGTGCCAGCAGTGATGGGGTTGAGCGGCAAGAGACCCAGTACTTC	CASSDGVERQETQYF
TRBD2	TRBJ2-3	TRBV7-2	few	TGTGCCAGCAGCTCGACTAGCGGGAGACCCACAGATACGCAGTATTTT	CASSSTSGRPTDTQYF
.	TRBJ1-5	TRBV6-1	.	TGTGCCAGCAGGAGGAACAGGGACCAGCCCCAGCATTTT	CASRRNRDQPQHF
.	TRBJ1-5	TRBV27	.	TGTGCCAGCAGTTACCGGGGCAATCAGCCCCAGCATTTT	CASSYRGNQPQHF
TRBD2	TRBJ2-2	TRBV5-1	.	TGCGCCAGCAGCCCGGGACTAGCGGGAGCACCCGGGGAGCTGTTTTTT	CASSPGLAGAPGELFF
TRBD1	TRBJ2-1	TRBV5-1	.	TGCGCCAGCAGCCGGCTGAGACAGGGTGTATTAGGTGAGCAGTTCTTC	CASSRLRQGVLGEQFF
TRBD2	TRBJ2-7	TRBV30	.	TGTGCCTGGAGTCCCGGGGGGGGGACCGAGCAGTACTTC	CAWSPGGGTEQYF
.	TRBJ1-1	TRBV11-3	.	TGTGCCAGCAGCTTGGGGGGAGTCGGCACTGAAGCTTTCTTT	CASSLGGVGTEAFF
.	TRBJ1-2	TRBV27	once	TGTGCCAGCAGTTTATCGAATTGGGACTATGGCTACACCTTC	CASSLSNWDYGYTF
.	TRBJ2-2	TRBV7-2	.	TGTGCCAGCAGCCCCCGGAGGGGGGACACCGGGGAGCTGTTTTTT	CASSPRRGDTGELFF
.	TRBJ2-2	TRBV7-3	.	TGTGCCAGCACCGGGACGGCGAACACCGGGGAGCTGTTTTTT	CASTGTANTGELFF
.	TRBJ1-1	TRBV14	few	TGTGCCAGCAGCCAGGACACCCTCCTTGGGGTCACTGAAGCTTTCTTT	CASSQDTLLGVTEAFF
.	TRBJ1-4	TRBV27	.	TGTGCCAGCAGTTTACTTTTCCAAGGAAAACTGTTTTTT	CASSLLFQGKLFF
.	TRBJ2-7	TRBV5-1	.	TGCGCCAGCAGCTTGGCCCCACAGGTCGCAAACTACGAGCAGTACTTC	CASSLAPQVANYEQYF
.	TRBJ1-3	TRBV19	.	TGTGCCAGTAGCCACCCAGGGACCCCTGGAAACACCATATATTTT	CASSHPGTPGNTIYF
TRBD1	TRBJ1-2	TRBV18	.	TGTGCCAGCTCGGCTACAGGGGCGGCGAACTATGGCTACACCTTC	CASSATGAANYGYTF
.	TRBJ2-3	TRBV28	.	TGTGCCAGCAGCAGATCTAAGCTAGCAACAGATACGCAGTATTTT	CASSRSKLATDTQYF
.	TRBJ1-2	TRBV27	few	TGTGCCAGCAGTCTTTCAACAGGGTTGTATGGCTACACCTTC	CASSLSTGLYGYTF
TRBD2	TRBJ2-5	TRBV5-4	.	TGTGCCAGCAGCTTACTAGCGGGAAAAGAGACCCAGTACTTC	CASSLLAGKETQYF
TRBD1	TRBJ2-1	TRBV15	.	TGTGCCACCAGCAGGGGTATCCGGGACAGGGGGCTGGAGTTCTTC	CATSRGIRDRGLEFF
.	TRBJ2-5	TRBV11-3	.	TGTGCCAGCAGCCGCCACGGGACTCCCGAAGAGACCCAGTACTTC	CASSRHGTPEETQYF
.	TRBJ1-2	TRBV30	.	TGTGCCTGGAGCCCCCAAGGTCCCGGCTATGGCTACACCTTC	CAWSPQGPGYGYTF